The clone carrying this T cell receptor (beta chain) was found a few times. The data originate from a study of blood T cell repertoires in COVID-19. A Seattle source enrolled patients during active infection and followed them longitudinally. The CDR3 loop spans 15 amino acids. CDR1 and CDR2 from the germline V gene are MNHEY and SMNVEV (reference sequence). Trimming shortened V by 1 base and J by 8 bases, and 12 bases separated the two germline ends. TCRdb's copy holds only in-frame clones and misses some; the assay was immunoSEQ multiplex PCR. The sample lists under 300,000 clones, around 85% occurring once.

The chain uses TRBV27 and TRBJ1-6; D remains ambiguous. Sequences were obtained from peripheral blood. The receptor's source is a human donor with COVID-19, enrolled during active disease. The donor label of this sample is uncertain. The DNA of the CDR3 is TGTGCCAGCAGTTTATGGGCGCCTCAGGATTCACCCCTCCACTTT. Translation: CASSLWAPQDSPLHF.